This TCR beta chain came from a study of technical replicates of blood from several donors. After removal of 0 bases from V and 5 bases from J, the junction contained 9 bases not matched to a gene. The germline V gene has CDR1 SGHDN and CDR2 FVKESK. The CDR3 runs 18 residues. Sequencing used immunoSEQ multiplex PCR; TCRdb keeps in-frame clones, though not all of them. This table holds roughly 60,000 clones, around 92% found once. The receptor's source is a human donor in good health. Some clones in this sample may be carry-over from other donors' samples. The J gene is TRBJ1-4, the V gene TRBV14; 10 bases agree with TRBD1. Sequenced material: PBMCs. The CDR3 DNA reads as TGTGCCAGCAGCCAAGAAGAACCGGGACAGGGGCTGAATGAAAAACTGTTTTTT. Translation gives CASSQEEPGQGLNEKLFF.